The source of this T cell receptor beta chain is a study of cytomegalovirus exposure and HLA in healthy donors. Trimming took off 7 bases at V and 5 bases at J, with 18 bases between the two ends. Germline V lookup: CDR1 GTSNPN, CDR2 SVGIG (reference sequence). This CDR3 is built from 14 residues. The PCR used 60 Vbeta and 13 Jbeta primers. TCRdb keeps only in-frame clones here, not all; method: immunoSEQ multiplex PCR. The data include just over 60,000 clones; the top ten clones carry approximately 5.6%. V usage is TRBV30 and J usage is TRBJ1-5; D gene unclear. The sequence was obtained from a man younger than 40 in good health and CMV-seropositive. The material sequenced was PBMCs. The CDR3 region has the DNA TGTGCCTACCCGGGAGACCGCAACTATCAGCCCCAGCATTTT. Translating it yields CAYPGDRNYQPQHF.